These T cell receptor beta chains were read from a single sample in a study of vaccination and CD4 T cells after COVID-19. TCRdb reanalysed the PCR reads using MiXCR and keeps one entry per CDR3 protein. The sample lists fewer than 30,000 distinct CDR3 sequences, about two fifths seen once, with roughly 4.1% in the top ten. These receptors have no known antigen. The sample consisted of CD4+ T cells from blood, cultured in vitro, taken about 7 months after SARS-CoV-2 vaccination. The receptors here all came from a human donor who had recovered from COVID-19. Both conserved end residues are trimmed from each CDR3. The order of the fields is CDR3 protein, J gene, V gene.

ASSSSIYEQY	TRBJ2-7	TRBV6-5
AKRSPKSGTAYEQY	TRBJ2-7	TRBV6-2/TRBV6-3
ASSSGQGIQPQH	TRBJ1-5	TRBV7-2
ASSDQGLNQPQH	TRBJ1-5	TRBV2
ASTPFEDRAIGYT	TRBJ1-2	TRBV28
ASSINRGQSGELF	TRBJ2-2	TRBV19
ASREGAGQPQH	TRBJ1-5	TRBV28
ASRGQGPSEQY	TRBJ2-7	TRBV5-8
ASSPRDFSYNEQF	TRBJ2-1	TRBV7-2
SAPPGLAQQGEQF	TRBJ2-1	TRBV20-1
ASSLGGVDEQF	TRBJ2-1	TRBV7-6
ASTEGKDTEAF	TRBJ1-1	TRBV6-1
SASTKSYGYT	TRBJ1-2	TRBV20-1
SALRDRETADTQY	TRBJ2-3	TRBV20-1
SAPIYSGANVLT	TRBJ2-6	TRBV20-1
ASSLTRGTDTQY	TRBJ2-3	TRBV7-3
ASSLMGVSTDTQY	TRBJ2-3	TRBV27
ASSGAALNTEAF	TRBJ1-1	TRBV6-1
ASTKQGPGSYGYT	TRBJ1-2	TRBV28
ASSPPSGGYQETQY	TRBJ2-5	TRBV7-2
ASSHVGRALDTQY	TRBJ2-3	TRBV4-1
SAIRDRGYNEQF	TRBJ2-1	TRBV20-1